This T cell receptor (beta chain) was documented in a study of blood T cells in healthy people across ages. Overall study results and limits: Diversity estimates from one million T cells were considered underestimates.

This clonotype was found many times. Its antigen is as yet unknown. This CDR3 is 13 amino acids long. Germline V gene sequence: CDR1 LGHNA, CDR2 YNFKEQ. Trimming cost V 0 bases and J 7 bases, with 9 bases left between them. The second PCR ran about 6 to 12 cycles with a sample-barcoded 5' primer and J-beta primers. In TCRdb, the 5' RACE reads were re-called with MiXCR into one record per CDR3 protein. The sample has 1.5 million to 2 million distinct CDR3 sequences; around 48% are singletons. The gene calls are TRBV4-2 and TRBJ1-2; D not certain. The TCR comes from a woman aged 40 to 50 in good health. The sequencing input was blood. This chain's CDR3 is CASSQDWRGGYTF. CDR3 nucleotide sequence: TGTGCCAGCAGCCAAGATTGGCGCGGTGGCTACACCTTC.